This T cell receptor (beta chain) was recovered during a study of blood T cells in healthy people across ages. V was trimmed by 1 base and J by 5 bases, leaving 12 bases between them. Germline V gives CDR1 SGHDT, CDR2 YYEEEE. This CDR3 is built from 14 residues. A J-beta primer mix and a sample-barcoded 5' primer were used in a second PCR of about 7 to 12 cycles. MiXCR, run by TCRdb on the 5' RACE reads, gives a single entry per CDR3 protein. The sample records over a million distinct CDR3 sequences, 20% to 25% being singletons. Caucasian individuals from Russia who were healthy and aged 6 to 90 acted as donors. A further study also used this sample, focusing on T cells of mothers and their children.

The sequence was obtained from a girl aged 2-10 years in good health. Sequences were obtained from blood. The V and J genes are TRBV5-6 and TRBJ1-1; no clear D. Written as DNA, the CDR3 is TGTGCCAGCAGCTTGAGTCTCCCGGGGACTGAAGCTTTCTTT. Translating it yields CASSLSLPGTEAFF.